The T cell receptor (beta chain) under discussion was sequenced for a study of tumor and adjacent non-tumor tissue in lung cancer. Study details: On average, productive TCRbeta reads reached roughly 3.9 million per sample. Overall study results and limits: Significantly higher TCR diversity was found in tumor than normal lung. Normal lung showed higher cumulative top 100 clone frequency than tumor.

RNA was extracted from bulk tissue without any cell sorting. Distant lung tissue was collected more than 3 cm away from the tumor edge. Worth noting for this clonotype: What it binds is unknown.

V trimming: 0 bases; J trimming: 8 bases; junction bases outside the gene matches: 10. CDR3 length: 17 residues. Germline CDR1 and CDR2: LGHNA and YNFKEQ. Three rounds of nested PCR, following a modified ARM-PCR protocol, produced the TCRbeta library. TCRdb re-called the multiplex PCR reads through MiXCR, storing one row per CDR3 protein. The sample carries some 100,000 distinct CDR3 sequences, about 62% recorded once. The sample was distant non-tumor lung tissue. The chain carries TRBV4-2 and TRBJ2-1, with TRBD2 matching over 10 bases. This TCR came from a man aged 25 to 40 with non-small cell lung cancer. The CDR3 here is CASSQDSASGSLYEQFF. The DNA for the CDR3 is TGTGCCAGCAGCCAAGATTCGGCTAGCGGGAGTTTGTATGAGCAGTTCTTC.